The T cell receptor (beta chain) under discussion was sequenced for a study of spatial heterogeneity in lung cancer (dated by TCRdb to about 2019). Study-wide context: Samples were obtained from approximately 70 patients with early-stage, untreated non-small cell lung cancer from the lung TRACERx cohort. Follow-up PBMC samples were sequenced whenever available, with a median time to follow-up of approximately two years after resection. Beta-chain transcripts were consistently detected in greater numbers than alpha-chain transcripts, which likely reflected higher beta-chain transcript abundance. In the raw uncorrected reads, each unique combination of TCR and UMI appeared more than ten times on average. The study quantitatively compared TCR alpha and beta repertoires across multiple tumor regions, matched nontumor lung and blood in non-small cell lung cancer. Nonsynonymous mutation counts, determined by whole-exome sequencing of tumor tissue, were related to TCR repertoire features. At surgery, hundreds of tumor regions, around 68 matched nontumor lung samples and 50 to 60 PBMC samples were TCR-sequenced for both alpha and beta chains.

The investigation overall reported the following: Ubiquitous expanded tumor TCRs were found in blood more often at tumor resection than at routine follow-up. Additional single-cell paired TCR alpha and beta sequencing was considered necessary to confirm, at a functional level, the hypothesis that regional TCRs recognize regional mutations. Only around 14 patients were included in the comparisons of baseline and follow-up blood repertoires.

The time point tag for this specimen amounts to: blood at routine non-recurrence follow-up after resection. Without any cell sorting, TCR sequencing was performed on whole RNA extracted either from tumor and nontumor lung tissue or from cryopreserved PBMC samples. Only patients with enough RNA available from two or more tumor regions were chosen for TCR sequencing. The library was made by 5' RACE. Reads for this sample came from a NextSeq 500. The TCR library protocol attached a unique molecular identifier to each TCR cDNA molecule to allow correction of PCR and sequencing errors. As for the original processing: Decombinator tools were used for TCR identification, UMI-based error correction and CDR3 extraction. Expanded TCRs were defined as those above a frequency of 2 per 1,000, corresponding to the top 1% of the tumor frequency distribution. Renyi diversity was computed with the R vegan package after each repertoire had been subsampled 100 times to 5,000 TCRs. To build CDR3 similarity networks, amino acid triplet string-kernel similarity was used, and CDR3s were connected when their pairwise similarity was above 0.82. The public reads were reanalyzed by TCRdb: fastp trimming at Q25, MiXCR alignment, in-frame beta chains only. When rows share a CDR3 protein, they turn into one entry using the most common DNA and genes. The V and J calls were not made by the authors but by TCRdb's processing. In this sample the table shows some 110,000 distinct CDR3 sequences, 12% of which occur a single time. 15% to 20% of the sample rests with the top ten.

Deletion took 1 base off V and 11 bases off J, with a span of 12 bases between the germline ends. There are 14 amino acids in the CDR3, from cysteine to phenylalanine inclusive. Solely the CDR3 DNA is kept, with 42 bases framed from the first base. The germline V gene specifies SGHVS as CDR1 and FNYEAQ as CDR2. There are many counts of this clonotype. Which antigen it targets is not known. The record has no base qualities; no much larger clone is one base away. The sequence joins TRBV7-6 to TRBJ1-6, and the D gene may be TRBD1, 5 bases matching. The source is a male donor with early-stage non-small cell lung cancer. The starting material was PBMCs, obtained at follow-up. The DNA sequence is TGTGCCAGCAGCTTAGGCCAGGGTACGGCACCCCTCCACTTT. Translated, it reads CASSLGQGTAPLHF.